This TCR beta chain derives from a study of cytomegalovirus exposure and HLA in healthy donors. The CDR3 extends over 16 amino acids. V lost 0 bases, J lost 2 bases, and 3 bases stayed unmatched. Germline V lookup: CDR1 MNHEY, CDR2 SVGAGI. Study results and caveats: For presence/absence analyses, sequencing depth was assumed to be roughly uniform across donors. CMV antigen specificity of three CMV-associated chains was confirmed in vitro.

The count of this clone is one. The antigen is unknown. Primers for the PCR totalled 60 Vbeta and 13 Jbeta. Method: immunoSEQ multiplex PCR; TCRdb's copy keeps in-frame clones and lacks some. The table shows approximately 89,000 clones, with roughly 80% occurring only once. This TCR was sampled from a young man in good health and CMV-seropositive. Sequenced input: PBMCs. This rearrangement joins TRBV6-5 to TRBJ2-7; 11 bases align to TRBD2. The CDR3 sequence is CASSYSGTSGAYEQYF. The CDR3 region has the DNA TGTGCCAGCAGTTACTCAGGGACTAGCGGCGCCTACGAGCAGTACTTC.